Following are 15 T cell receptor beta chains from one sample sequenced in a study of shared clonotypes between healthy human individuals. Sequencing was performed with immunoSEQ multiplex PCR; in TCRdb, only in-frame clones are kept and a portion is missing. The table includes roughly 2.2 million clones, roughly 93% detected once. Source material: naive CD4+ T cells from PBMCs. This sample's subset: CD45RA+ positively selected. Receptor source: a man younger than 30 in good health. Some clones in this sample may be carry-over from other donors' samples.

This clone turned up a few times. V usage is TRBV5-3 and J usage is TRBJ2-7, with 11 positions matching TRBD2. TRBV5-3 is an ORF; its function is uncertain. V was clipped by 4 bases and J by 3 bases; unmatched bases: 6. The CDR3 covers 15 residues. CDR3: CARSKLAGDVYEQYF. The CDR3 DNA reads as TGTGCCAGAAGCAAACTAGCGGGAGATGTCTACGAGCAGTACTTC.

The chain recombines TRBV11-2 with TRBJ2-2, with unresolved D. Looked up from germline, CDR1 is SGHAT and CDR2 is FQNNGV. The CDR3 has 15 amino acids. V lost 4 bases and J lost 3, with 12 bases in between. The CDR3 protein is CASSYSSGYTGELFF. Written as DNA, the CDR3 is TGTGCCAGCAGCTATTCCTCGGGTTACACCGGGGAGCTGTTTTTT.

The chain couples TRBV18 to TRBJ2-7, with D perhaps matching TRBD1 (6 bases). The CDR3 contains 20 residues. Germline CDR1 is KGHSH and CDR2 is LQKENI. Trimming cost V 6 bases and J 3 bases, with 33 bases left between them. CDR3 region: CASSWTDPRGTPVSDYEQYF. In DNA form, the CDR3 reads TGTGCCAGCTCTTGGACAGACCCAAGAGGGACCCCGGTCTCCGACTACGAGCAGTACTTC.

V usage is TRBV27 and J usage is TRBJ2-2; TRBD1 matches at 8 bases. The CDR3 sequence is 17 residues long. Germline loops: CDR1 MNHEY, CDR2 SMNVEV (reference sequence). V was pared by 2 bases and J by 3 bases, with 8 bases of the junction left unmatched. CDR3 amino acids: CASSLRTGLGYTGELFF. The CDR3 DNA reads TGTGCCAGCAGTTTAAGGACAGGGCTGGGGTACACCGGGGAGCTGTTTTTT.

This sequence joins TRBV5-1 and TRBJ2-3; 11 bases map to TRBD2. J was trimmed by 0 bases and V by 4 bases; bases with no gene match: 4. CDR3 size: 16 residues. The V gene's germline CDR1 is SGHRS and CDR2 YFSETQ. In DNA, the CDR3 is TGCGCCAGCAGCGTAGGGACTAGCGGAAGCACAGATACGCAGTATTTT. Protein product: CASSVGTSGSTDTQYF.

The chain couples TRBV28 to TRBJ2-7; TRBD2 is a possible D gene (5 bases). Germline V lookup: CDR1 MDHEN, CDR2 SYDVKM. V gave up 6 bases and J gave up 0 bases, with 18 bases separating them. The CDR3 is 16 residues long. CDR3 in DNA: TGTGCCAGCAGCCCCCAAGCGGTGGGCAACTCCTACGAGCAGTACTTC. Translation gives CASSPQAVGNSYEQYF.

J is TRBJ1-2 and V is TRBV9, with D unclear. V was trimmed by 6 bases and J by 8 bases, leaving 26 bases between them. Germline CDR1 and CDR2: SGDLS and YYNGEE. The CDR3 runs to 16 residues. CDR3 sequence reads: CASTKQMGLGIGGYTF. Written as DNA, the CDR3 is TGTGCCAGCACCAAACAGATGGGCCTAGGGATAGGGGGCTACACCTTC.

This clone was detected once. V usage is TRBV7-6 and J usage is TRBJ2-1; D might be TRBD1 or TRBD2, each matching 5 bases. The germline V and J ends were trimmed by 5 bases and 6 bases, with 14 bases remaining between them. Germline V gene data show CDR1 as SGHVS and CDR2 as FNYEAQ. This CDR3 is 14 amino acids long. The CDR3 reads CASSHGAPSNEQFF. In nucleotides, the CDR3 is TGTGCCAGCAGCCACGGGGCTCCCTCCAATGAGCAGTTCTTC. Supplemented by reference TRBV7-6 and TRBJ2-1, the full variable domain reads GAGVSQSPRYKVTKRGQDVALRCDPISGHVSLYWYRQALGQGPEFLTYFNYEAQQDKSGLPNDRFSAERPEGSISTLTIQRTEQRDSAMYRCASSHGAPSNEQFFGPGTRLTVL.

The J gene is TRBJ2-3, the V gene TRBV19, with 8 nucleotides matching TRBD1. CDR1 is LNHDA, CDR2 SQIVND, per germline (reference sequence). V gave up 5 bases and J gave up 4 bases; unmatched junction bases: 11. This CDR3 contains 16 residues. DNA for the CDR3: TGTGCCAGTAGTTTCACTTTAGGACAGGGCGCAGATACGCAGTATTTT. As protein: CASSFTLGQGADTQYF. The whole variable domain, filled in from reference TRBV19 and TRBJ2-3, reads DGGITQSPKYLFRKEGQNVTLSCEQNLNHDAMYWYRQDPGQGLRLIYYSQIVNDFQKGDIAEGYSVSREKKESFPLTVTSAQKNPTAFYLCASSFTLGQGADTQYFGPGTRLTVL.

V and J are TRBV4-2 and TRBJ2-4, with D perhaps TRBD1 (5 bases). Trimming took off 4 bases at V and 0 bases at J, with 13 bases between the two ends. The germline V gene has CDR1 LGHNA and CDR2 YNFKEQ. The CDR3 has 16 residues. CDR3 in DNA: TGTGCCAGCAGCCCCCAGACAGAGCTAGCCAAAAACATTCAGTACTTC. Translation: CASSPQTELAKNIQYF.

V gene TRBV7-8 combines with J gene TRBJ1-3; D call uncertain. The CDR3 length is 13 residues. The germline V gene has CDR1 SGHVS and CDR2 FQNEAQ. Trimming removed 3 bases from V and 0 bases from J, with 3 bases in between. The DNA of the CDR3 is TGTGCCAGCAGCTTCGCCTCTGGAAACACCATATATTTT. Protein: CASSFASGNTIYF.

The V and J genes are TRBV14 and TRBJ1-1; the D gene is possibly TRBD1 (5 bases). The CDR3 totals 13 residues. V was cut by 4 bases and J by 3 bases, with 9 bases left in between. In germline, CDR1 is SGHDN, CDR2 FVKESK. The CDR3 sequence is CASSLQGDTEAFF. The DNA of the CDR3 is TGTGCCAGCAGCCTTCAAGGGGACACTGAAGCTTTCTTT.

The chain joins TRBV27 to TRBJ2-7, with D perhaps matching TRBD1 (7 bases). Trimming took off 4 bases at V and 3 bases at J, with 13 bases between the two ends. Germline loops: CDR1 MNHEY, CDR2 SMNVEV (reference sequence). The CDR3 is 14 residues long. CDR3 nucleotides: TGTGCCAGCAGTTCGCTCCAGGGGGGCTACGAGCAGTACTTC. It codes for CASSSLQGGYEQYF.

This clone has a single count. Other DNA sequences in the sample encode the same CDR3. The chain combines TRBV5-4 with TRBJ1-1, with D perhaps matching TRBD1 (6 bases). This CDR3 spans 14 amino acids. Germline V CDR1 and CDR2: SGHNT, YYREEE (reference sequence). V lost 0 bases to trimming and J lost 5 bases, with 11 bases between them. This chain's CDR3 is CASSLGGAGTEAFF. CDR3 nucleotide sequence: TGTGCCAGCAGCTTGGGGGGGGCGGGTACTGAAGCTTTCTTT.

The sample holds one count of this clone. The chain employs TRBV9 and TRBJ2-7; 8 bases are a match to TRBD1. V was pared by 0 bases and J by 2 bases, with 7 bases of the junction left unmatched. CDR1 is SGDLS, CDR2 YYNGEE, per germline. The CDR3 extends over 16 amino acids. The CDR3: CASSVDLGTGPYEQYF. CDR3 in DNA: TGTGCCAGCAGCGTAGATCTGGGGACAGGTCCCTACGAGCAGTACTTC.